This T cell receptor (beta chain) was sequenced in a study of blood T cell repertoires in COVID-19. Study as a whole: Whether acute or convalescent, the COVID-19 samples came from the United States, Italy and Spain. Sources were T cells, B-cell-depleted T cells, or PBMCs; the material itself was cDNA or gDNA.

This clone was observed once. This CDR3 has 15 residues. Germline CDR1 reads SGHVS; CDR2 reads FNYEAQ. V dropped 1 base and J dropped 8 bases, with 14 bases sitting between them. Clones were read by immunoSEQ multiplex PCR, and TCRdb kept only the in-frame ones, dropping some. The sample contains approximately 68,000 clones, around nine tenths of which appear only once. The receptor was derived from a man in his 70s with active or convalescent COVID-19. V gene TRBV7-6 combines with J gene TRBJ1-4; D is possibly TRBD1 (6 bases). Sequencing input: peripheral blood. The CDR3 here is CASSLEGQGYEKLFF. DNA of the CDR3: TGTGCCAGCAGCTTAGAAGGGCAGGGGTACGAAAAACTGTTTTTT.